These T cell receptor beta chains were read from a single sample in a study of blood T cell repertoires in COVID-19. Libraries were prepared by immunoSEQ multiplex PCR; TCRdb keeps only in-frame clonotypes and omits some of them. The profile shows 30,000 or so clones, around four fifths of them singletons. Sequenced input: peripheral blood. The source of these receptors is a man between 50 and 59 years old with acute or convalescent COVID-19. The CDR3 runs from the conserved cysteine through the conserved F or W. A D gene is named only where the DNA matches it firmly. Size values are once, few and many counts, or a class for expanded clones, and some rows have none.

V gene	clone size	D gene	J gene	CDR3 protein
TRBV2	NA	TRBD1	TRBJ2-7	CASKNRDSPSYEQYF
TRBV7-9	NA	NA	TRBJ2-7	CASSFEAIPYEQYF
TRBV24-1	NA	TRBD1	TRBJ2-7	CATSDQGAREQYF
TRBV5-5	NA	TRBD2	TRBJ2-7	CASSPGGPYEQYF
TRBV5-1	NA	NA	TRBJ2-5	CASSTLGGQETQYF
TRBV5-1	once	TRBD2	TRBJ2-7	CASSRYSGNRNEQYF
TRBV11-2	NA	TRBD2	TRBJ2-2	CASSLPGLANTGELFF
TRBV18	NA	NA	TRBJ1-1	CASSLDSANEAFF
TRBV10-1	NA	NA	TRBJ1-1	CASSSWGEVTEAFF
TRBV24-1	NA	TRBD1	TRBJ2-5	CATSDRTGTAELVQTQYF
TRBV7-6	NA	NA	TRBJ1-4	CASSLGQPGTNEKLFF
TRBV5-1	NA	NA	TRBJ2-3	CASSLGPRDTQYF
TRBV5-4	NA	TRBD2	TRBJ2-7	CASSLDGLAVLSYEQYF
TRBV27	NA	NA	TRBJ2-6	CASSFSGANVLTF
TRBV7-9	NA	TRBD1	TRBJ1-2	CASSPTNLGQGNYGYTF
TRBV10-3	NA	NA	TRBJ1-4	CAISSPDLTRGEKLFF
TRBV9	NA	NA	TRBJ2-3	CASSVGKGVGGNTQYF
TRBV3-1/TRBV3-2	NA	TRBD1	TRBJ1-2	CASSQEGDRGLDGYTF
TRBV28	NA	NA	TRBJ2-7	CASSSTRGKQYF